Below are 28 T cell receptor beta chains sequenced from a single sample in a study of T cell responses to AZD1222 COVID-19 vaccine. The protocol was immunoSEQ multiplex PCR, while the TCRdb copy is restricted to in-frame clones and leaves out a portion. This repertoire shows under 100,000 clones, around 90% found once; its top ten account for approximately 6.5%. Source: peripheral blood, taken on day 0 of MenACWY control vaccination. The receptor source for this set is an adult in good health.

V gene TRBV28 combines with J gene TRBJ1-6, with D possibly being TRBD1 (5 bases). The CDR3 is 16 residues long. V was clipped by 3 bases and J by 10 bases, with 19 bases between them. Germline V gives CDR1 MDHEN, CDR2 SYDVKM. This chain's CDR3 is CASSFLGGLVGSPLHF. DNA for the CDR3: TGTGCCAGCAGTTTCTTGGGGGGACTGGTTGGGTCACCCCTCCACTTT.

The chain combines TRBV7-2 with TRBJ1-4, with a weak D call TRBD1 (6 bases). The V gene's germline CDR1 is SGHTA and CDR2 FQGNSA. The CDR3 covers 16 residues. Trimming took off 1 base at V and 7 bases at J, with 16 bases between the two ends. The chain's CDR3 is CASSLDQWTVGEKLFF. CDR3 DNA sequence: TGTGCCAGCAGCTTAGACCAGTGGACAGTGGGTGAAAAACTGTTTTTT.

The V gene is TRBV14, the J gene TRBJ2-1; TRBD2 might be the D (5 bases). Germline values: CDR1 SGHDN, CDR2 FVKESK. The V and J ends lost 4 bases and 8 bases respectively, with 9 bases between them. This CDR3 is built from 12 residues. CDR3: CASSPGVHEQFF. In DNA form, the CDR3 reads TGTGCCAGCAGCCCCGGGGTGCATGAGCAGTTCTTC.

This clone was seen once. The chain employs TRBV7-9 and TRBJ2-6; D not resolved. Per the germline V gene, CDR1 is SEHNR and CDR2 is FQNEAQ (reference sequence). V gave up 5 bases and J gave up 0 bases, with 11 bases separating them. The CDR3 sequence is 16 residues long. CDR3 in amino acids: CASSVTVLSGANVLTF. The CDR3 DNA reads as TGTGCCAGCAGCGTCACCGTGCTCTCTGGGGCCAACGTCCTGACTTTC.

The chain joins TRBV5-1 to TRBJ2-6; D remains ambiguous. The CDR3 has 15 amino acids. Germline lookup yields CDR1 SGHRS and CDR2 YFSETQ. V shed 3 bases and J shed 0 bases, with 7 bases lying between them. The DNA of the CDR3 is TGCGCCAGCAGCTCCGGCTTCTCTGGGGCCAACGTCCTGACTTTC. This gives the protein CASSSGFSGANVLTF.

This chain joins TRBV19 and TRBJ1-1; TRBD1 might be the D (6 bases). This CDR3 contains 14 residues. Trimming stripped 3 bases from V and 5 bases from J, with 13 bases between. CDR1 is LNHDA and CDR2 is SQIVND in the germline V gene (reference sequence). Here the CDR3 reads CASSIKQGGTEAFF. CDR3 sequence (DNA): TGTGCCAGTAGTATTAAACAGGGTGGAACTGAAGCTTTCTTT.

In nucleotides, the CDR3 is TGTGCCAGCAGCTTAGAACTGGGCCCCTCTGGAAACACCATATATTTT. Amino acids: CASSLELGPSGNTIYF. The chain couples TRBV7-9 to TRBJ1-3; D is unresolved. CDR1 is SEHNR, CDR2 FQNEAQ, per germline (reference sequence). This CDR3 comprises 16 residues. Deletions cut 1 base from V and 0 bases from J, with 10 bases between.

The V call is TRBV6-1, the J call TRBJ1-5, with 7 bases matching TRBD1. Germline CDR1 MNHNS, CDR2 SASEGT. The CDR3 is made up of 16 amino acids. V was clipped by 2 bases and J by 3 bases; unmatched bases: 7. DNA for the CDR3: TGTGCCAGCAGTGAATCGACAGGGTGGGCCAATCAGCCCCAGCATTTT. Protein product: CASSESTGWANQPQHF.

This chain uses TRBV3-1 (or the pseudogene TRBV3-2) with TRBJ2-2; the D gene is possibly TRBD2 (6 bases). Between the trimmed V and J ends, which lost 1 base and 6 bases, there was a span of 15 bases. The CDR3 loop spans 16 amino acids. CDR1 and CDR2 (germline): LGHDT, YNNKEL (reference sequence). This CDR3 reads CASSQGAGKVPGELFF. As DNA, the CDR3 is TGTGCCAGCAGCCAAGGGGCGGGAAAGGTGCCCGGGGAGCTGTTTTTT.

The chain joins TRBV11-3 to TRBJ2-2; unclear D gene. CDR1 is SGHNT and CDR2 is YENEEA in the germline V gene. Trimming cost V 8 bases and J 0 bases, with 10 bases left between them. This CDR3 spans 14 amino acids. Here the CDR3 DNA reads TGTGCCAGCTCGCCGGCAGCGAACACCGGGGAGCTGTTTTTT. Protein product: CASSPAANTGELFF.

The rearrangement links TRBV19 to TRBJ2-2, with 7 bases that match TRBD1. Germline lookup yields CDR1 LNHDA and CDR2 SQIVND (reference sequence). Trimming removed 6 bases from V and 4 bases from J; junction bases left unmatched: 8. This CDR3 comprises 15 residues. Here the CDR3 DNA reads TGTGCCAGTAGAGCTGCCGGGACAGTCACCGGGGAGCTGTTTTTT. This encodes CASRAAGTVTGELFF.

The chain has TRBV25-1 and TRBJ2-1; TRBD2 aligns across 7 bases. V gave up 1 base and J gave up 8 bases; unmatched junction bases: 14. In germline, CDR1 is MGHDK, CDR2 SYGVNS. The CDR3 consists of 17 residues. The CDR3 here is CASSEWGGTESIDEQFF. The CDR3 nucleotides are TGTGCCAGCAGTGAATGGGGAGGGACCGAATCTATCGATGAGCAGTTCTTC.

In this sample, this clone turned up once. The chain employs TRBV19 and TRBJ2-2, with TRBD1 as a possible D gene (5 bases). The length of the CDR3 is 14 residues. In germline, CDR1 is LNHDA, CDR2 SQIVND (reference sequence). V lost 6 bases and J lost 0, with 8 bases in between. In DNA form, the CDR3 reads TGTGCCAGTAGCCCGGACACGAACACCGGGGAGCTGTTTTTT. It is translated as CASSPDTNTGELFF.

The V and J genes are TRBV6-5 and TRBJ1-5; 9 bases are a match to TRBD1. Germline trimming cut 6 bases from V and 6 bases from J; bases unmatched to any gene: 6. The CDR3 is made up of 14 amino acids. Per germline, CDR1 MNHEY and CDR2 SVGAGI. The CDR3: CASRETGGGQPQHF. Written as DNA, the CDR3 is TGTGCCAGCAGGGAGACAGGGGGAGGTCAGCCCCAGCATTTT.

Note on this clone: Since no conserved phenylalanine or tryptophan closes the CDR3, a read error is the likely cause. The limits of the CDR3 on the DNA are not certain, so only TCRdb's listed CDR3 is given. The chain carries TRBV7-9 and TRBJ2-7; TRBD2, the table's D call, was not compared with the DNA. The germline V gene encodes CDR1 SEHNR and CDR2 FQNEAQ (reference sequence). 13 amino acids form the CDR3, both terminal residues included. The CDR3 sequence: CASSPPGGLAYQG.

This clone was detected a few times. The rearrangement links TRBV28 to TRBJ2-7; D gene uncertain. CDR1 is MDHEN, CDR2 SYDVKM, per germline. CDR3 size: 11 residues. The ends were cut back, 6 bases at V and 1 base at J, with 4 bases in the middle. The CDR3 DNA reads TGTGCCAGCAGGGGTTCCTACGAGCAGTACTTC. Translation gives CASRGSYEQYF.

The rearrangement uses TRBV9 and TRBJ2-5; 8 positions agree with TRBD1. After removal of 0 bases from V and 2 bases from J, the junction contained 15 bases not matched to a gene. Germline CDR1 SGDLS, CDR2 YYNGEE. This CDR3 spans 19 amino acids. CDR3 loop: CASSVARGGTGPTQETQYF. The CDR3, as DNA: TGTGCCAGCAGCGTAGCGAGGGGTGGGACAGGACCGACTCAAGAGACCCAGTACTTC. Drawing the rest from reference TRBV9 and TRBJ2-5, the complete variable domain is DSGVTQTPKHLITATGQRVTLRCSPRSGDLSVYWYQQSLDQGLQFLIQYYNGEERAKGNILERFSAQQFPDLHSELNLSSLELGDSALYFCASSVARGGTGPTQETQYFGPGTRLLVL.

As DNA, the CDR3 is TGTGCCAGCAAAAGTACTGGGGACAGTCAGGAAAAACTGTTTTTT. It codes for CASKSTGDSQEKLFF. J is TRBJ1-4 and V is TRBV9, with 7 positions matching TRBD1. The V gene's germline CDR1 is SGDLS and CDR2 YYNGEE. CDR3 length equals 15 residues. V was pared by 6 bases and J by 8 bases, with 13 bases of the junction left unmatched.

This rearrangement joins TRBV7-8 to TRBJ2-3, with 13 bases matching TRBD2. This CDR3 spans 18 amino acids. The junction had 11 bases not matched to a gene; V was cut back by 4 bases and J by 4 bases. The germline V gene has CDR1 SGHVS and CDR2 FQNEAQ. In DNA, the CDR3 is TGTGCCAGCAGCTCCCGACTAGCGGGAGGCCATCGCGCAGATACGCAGTATTTT. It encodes CASSSRLAGGHRADTQYF.

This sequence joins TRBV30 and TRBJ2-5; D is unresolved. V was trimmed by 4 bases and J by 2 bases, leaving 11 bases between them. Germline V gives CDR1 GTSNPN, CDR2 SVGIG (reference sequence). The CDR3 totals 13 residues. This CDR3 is CAWTLRRQETQYF. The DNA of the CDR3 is TGTGCCTGGACCCTCAGGAGACAAGAGACCCAGTACTTC.

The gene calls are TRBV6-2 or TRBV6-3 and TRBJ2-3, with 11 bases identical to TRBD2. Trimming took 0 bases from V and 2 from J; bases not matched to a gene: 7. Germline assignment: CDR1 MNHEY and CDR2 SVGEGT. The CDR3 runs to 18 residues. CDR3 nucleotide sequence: TGTGCCAGCAGTTACTCGAAACTAGCGGGAGTCTTCACAGATACGCAGTATTTT. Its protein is CASSYSKLAGVFTDTQYF.

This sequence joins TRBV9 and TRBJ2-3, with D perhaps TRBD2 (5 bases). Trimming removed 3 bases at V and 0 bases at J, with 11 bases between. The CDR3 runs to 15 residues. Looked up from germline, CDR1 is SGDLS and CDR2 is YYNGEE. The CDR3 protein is CASSASGISTDTQYF. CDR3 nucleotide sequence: TGTGCCAGCAGCGCAAGCGGTATTAGCACAGATACGCAGTATTTT. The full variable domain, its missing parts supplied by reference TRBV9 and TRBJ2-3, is DSGVTQTPKHLITATGQRVTLRCSPRSGDLSVYWYQQSLDQGLQFLIQYYNGEERAKGNILERFSAQQFPDLHSELNLSSLELGDSALYFCASSASGISTDTQYFGPGTRLTVL.

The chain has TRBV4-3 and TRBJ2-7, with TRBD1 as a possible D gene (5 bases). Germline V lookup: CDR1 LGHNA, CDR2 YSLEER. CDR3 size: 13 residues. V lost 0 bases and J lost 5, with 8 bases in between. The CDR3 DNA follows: TGCGCCAGCAGCCAAGACGCAGGGCACGAGCAGTACTTC. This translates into CASSQDAGHEQYF.

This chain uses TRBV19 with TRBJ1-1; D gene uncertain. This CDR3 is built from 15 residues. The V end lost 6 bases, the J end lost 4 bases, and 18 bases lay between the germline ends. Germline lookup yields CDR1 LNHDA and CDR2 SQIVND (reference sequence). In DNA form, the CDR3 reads TGTGCCAGTAGCCAAAAAGCGGTGATTCGCACTGAAGCTTTCTTT. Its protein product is CASSQKAVIRTEAFF.

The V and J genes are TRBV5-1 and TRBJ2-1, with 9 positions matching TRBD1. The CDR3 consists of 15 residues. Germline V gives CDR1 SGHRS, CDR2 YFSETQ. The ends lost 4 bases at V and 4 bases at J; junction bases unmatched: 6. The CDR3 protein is CASSQDGQGYNEQFF. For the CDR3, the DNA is TGCGCCAGCAGCCAGGACGGACAGGGGTACAATGAGCAGTTCTTC. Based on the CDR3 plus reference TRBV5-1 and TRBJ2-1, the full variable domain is KAGVTQTPRYLIKTRGQQVTLSCSPISGHRSVSWYQQTPGQGLQFLFEYFSETQRNKGNFPGRFSGRQFSNSRSEMNVSTLELGDSALYLCASSQDGQGYNEQFFGPGTRLTVL.

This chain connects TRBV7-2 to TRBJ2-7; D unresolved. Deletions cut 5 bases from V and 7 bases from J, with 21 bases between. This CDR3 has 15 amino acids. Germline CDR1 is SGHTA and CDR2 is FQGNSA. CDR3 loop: CASSPWGSLSSEQYF. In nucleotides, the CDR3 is TGTGCCAGCAGCCCCTGGGGTAGCTTGTCGTCGGAGCAGTACTTC.

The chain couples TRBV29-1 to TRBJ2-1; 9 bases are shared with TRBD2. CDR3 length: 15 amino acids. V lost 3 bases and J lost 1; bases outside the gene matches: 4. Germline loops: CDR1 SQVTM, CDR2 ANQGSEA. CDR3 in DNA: TGCAGCGTTGATCCAGCGGGAGGATCCTACAATGAGCAGTTCTTC. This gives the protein CSVDPAGGSYNEQFF.

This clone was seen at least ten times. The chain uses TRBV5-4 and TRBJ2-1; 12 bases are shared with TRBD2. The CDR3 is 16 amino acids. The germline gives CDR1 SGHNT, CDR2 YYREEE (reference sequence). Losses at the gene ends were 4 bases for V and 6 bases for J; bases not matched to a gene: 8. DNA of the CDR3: TGTGCCAGCAGCCCCTCGACTAGCGGGAGTGGCAATGAGCAGTTCTTC. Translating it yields CASSPSTSGSGNEQFF.